The entry below describes one TCR beta chain. No antigen is known for it. Assay used: immunoSEQ multiplex PCR; TCRdb lists only in-frame clones, some missing. The data show about 50,000 clones, about 88% seen once. The length of the CDR3 is 14 residues. The germline gives CDR1 MDHEN, CDR2 SYDVKM. The trim removed 9 bases at V and 6 bases at J, leaving 3 bases unmatched. The data derive from a study of OX40 agonist ivuxolimab in advanced cancers. The wider study: While on treatment, patients had intravenous ivuxolimab at 0.01 to 10 mg/kg every 2 weeks. Aged roughly 20 to 85 with a mean of approximately 57 years, they were approximately 80% male.

Study results and caveats: CD4+ T cells averaged fewer expanded clones than CD8+ T cells.

Sequenced material: CD4+ or CD8+ T cells sorted from blood, taken in a trial of the OX40 agonist ivuxolimab. The J gene is TRBJ2-2, the V gene TRBV28; 14 positions agree with TRBD2. This TCR was sampled from an adult with an advanced solid tumor such as melanoma, head and neck, liver or kidney cancer. The CDR3 nucleotides are TGTGCCAGTCGACTAGCGGGAGGGCCCGGGGAGCTGTTTTTT. It is translated as CASRLAGGPGELFF.